The clone carrying this TCR beta chain was found once. Only in-frame clones appear in the TCRdb table, and some are missing; sequencing was by immunoSEQ multiplex PCR. The sample lists over 25,000 clones; 70% to 75% were seen once. CDR1 and CDR2 from the germline V gene are SGHNT and YYREEE (reference sequence). Trimming took off 2 bases at V and 6 bases at J, with 15 bases between the two ends. The CDR3 is 15 residues long. These data originate in a study of STAT5B mutations in CD4+ large granular lymphocyte leukemia. Sequencing input: CD4+ T cells from blood buffy coats. V gene TRBV5-4 combines with J gene TRBJ2-1; TRBD1 or TRBD2 may be the D gene (5 bases each). This clonotype originated in a human donor in good health. The CDR3 region has the DNA TGTGCCAGCAGCTTAGAGGGGCTGATTCGCAATGAGCAGTTCTTC. Translated: CASSLEGLIRNEQFF.